This T cell receptor beta chain was obtained from a study of T cells in Graves' hyperthyroidism and ophthalmopathy. Deletions cut 6 bases from V and 9 bases from J, with 18 bases between. CDR3 length: 15 amino acids. This clonotype was found many times. Authors of the study amplified TCR beta CDR3 regions from RNA transcripts. Carried out on the TCR CDR3, a first-round RT-PCR used the HTBI primer set. MiXCR, applied by TCRdb to the multiplex PCR reads, yields one record per CDR3 protein. The table has roughly 500,000 distinct CDR3 sequences, under 60% seen once. The chain combines TRBV12-3 or TRBV12-4 with TRBJ1-6; D possibly corresponds to TRBD1 (6 bases). The sequence came from an adult woman with Graves' disease, either hyperthyroidism or ophthalmopathy (not recorded which). Sequencing used peripheral blood or thyroid tissue (not recorded which). Here the CDR3 DNA reads TGTGCCAGCAGCCCTACGGGGGCTTTAGCTTCACCCCTCCACTTT. Its protein product is CASSPTGALASPLHF.